This T cell receptor (beta chain) is drawn from a study of cytomegalovirus exposure and HLA in healthy donors. Points on this clone: Its antigen is not known.

Trimming stripped 5 bases from V and 4 bases from J, with 20 bases between. CDR3 length: 16 amino acids. Germline V gene lookup returns CDR1 MGHDK and CDR2 SYGVNS. Generated by immunoSEQ multiplex PCR, the TCRdb table keeps only in-frame clones and is missing some. The sample has about 190,000 clones; more than 70% are singletons. Study-wide points: The study put 150 or so TCR beta chains on its list as cytomegalovirus-associated.

Input material: PBMCs. The source of this sequence is a woman aged 18-29 years in good health and CMV-seronegative. V usage is TRBV25-1 and J usage is TRBJ2-5, with D possibly TRBD2 on 5 matching bases. The DNA of the CDR3 is TGTGCCAGCAGTCGTCACGGGGATCCGAGAAGAGAGACCCAGTACTTC. This codes for CASSRHGDPRRETQYF.